The TCR beta chain under discussion was sequenced for a study of T cells in Graves' hyperthyroidism and ophthalmopathy. V lost 7 bases, J lost 4 bases, and 11 bases lay in between. The germline V gene encodes CDR1 SQVTM and CDR2 ANQGSEA. The CDR3 is 12 amino acids. RNA transcripts were the template for amplifying TCR beta CDR3 regions. The TCR CDR3 was amplified in a first-round RT-PCR using the HTBI primer set. TCRdb processed the multiplex PCR reads anew with MiXCR; each CDR3 protein has one entry. This table has 600,000 to 650,000 distinct CDR3 sequences, 16% appearing once. The source is a woman in her twenties or thirties with Graves' hyperthyroidism. Sample: blood. The chain has TRBV29-1 and TRBJ2-1; D is ambiguous. The CDR3 sequence: CSGSSAYNEQFF. The CDR3 nucleotides are TGCAGCGGCAGCTCGGCATACAATGAGCAGTTCTTC.